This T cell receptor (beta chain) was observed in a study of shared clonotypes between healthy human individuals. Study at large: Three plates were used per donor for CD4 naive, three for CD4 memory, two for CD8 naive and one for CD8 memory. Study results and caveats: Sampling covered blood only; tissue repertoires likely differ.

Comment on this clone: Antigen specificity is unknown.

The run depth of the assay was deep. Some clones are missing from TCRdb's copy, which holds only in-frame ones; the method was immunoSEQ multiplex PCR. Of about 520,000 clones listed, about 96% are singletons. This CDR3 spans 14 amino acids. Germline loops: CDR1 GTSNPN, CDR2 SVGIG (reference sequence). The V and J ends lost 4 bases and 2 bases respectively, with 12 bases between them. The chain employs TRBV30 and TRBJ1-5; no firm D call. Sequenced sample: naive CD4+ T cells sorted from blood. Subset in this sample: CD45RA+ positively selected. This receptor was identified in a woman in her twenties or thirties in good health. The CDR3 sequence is CAWTSGVGNQPQHF. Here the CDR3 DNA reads TGTGCCTGGACGAGCGGGGTTGGCAATCAGCCCCAGCATTTT.